The TCR beta chain described here comes from a study of cytomegalovirus exposure and HLA in healthy donors. Whole-study findings and limits: Researchers reported in a later analysis that a missense DCLRE1C variant was tied to TCR beta V- and J-gene trimming. According to the study, around 150 TCR beta chains were cytomegalovirus-associated. TCR beta sequences reportedly predicted most subjects' HLA-A and HLA-B alleles accurately.

This clone was detected only a few times. What it recognizes is unknown. CDR3 length equals 12 residues. Germline CDR1 and CDR2: SGHNT and YYREEE (reference sequence). V lost 9 bases, J lost 6 bases, and 13 bases lay in between. The PCR employed 60 Vbeta primers together with 13 Jbeta primers. Data came from immunoSEQ multiplex PCR; TCRdb stores just in-frame clones and leaves some out. The repertoire holds around 130,000 clones, approximately 80% seen once, with 11% in the top ten. The receptor was isolated from a male donor in good health and CMV-seropositive. The V gene is TRBV5-4, the J gene TRBJ2-4; D is uncertain. The sample taken for sequencing was PBMCs. This CDR3 reads CATRSLRNIQYF. The CDR3 DNA follows: TGTGCCACCCGGTCCCTTCGAAACATTCAGTACTTC.